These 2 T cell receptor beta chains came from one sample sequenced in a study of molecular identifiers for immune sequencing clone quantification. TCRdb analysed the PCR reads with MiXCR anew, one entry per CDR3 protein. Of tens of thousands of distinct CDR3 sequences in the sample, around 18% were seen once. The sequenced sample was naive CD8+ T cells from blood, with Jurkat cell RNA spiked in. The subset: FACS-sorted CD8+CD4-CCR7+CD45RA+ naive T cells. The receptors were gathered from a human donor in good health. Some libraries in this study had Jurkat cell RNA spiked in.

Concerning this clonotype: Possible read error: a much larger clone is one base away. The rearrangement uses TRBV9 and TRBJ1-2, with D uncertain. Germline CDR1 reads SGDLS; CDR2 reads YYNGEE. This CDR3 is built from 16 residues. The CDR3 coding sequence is TGTGGCAGCAGCCCAGGTGCGCGAGTACCTAACTATGGCTACACCTTC. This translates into CGSSPGARVPNYGYTF.

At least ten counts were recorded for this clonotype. The CDR3 DNA reads TGCGCCAGCAGCCATTTGGAGGGGCCGAACGAAGCTTTCTTT. Encoded protein: CASSHLEGPNEAFF. The rearrangement links TRBV4-1 to TRBJ1-1, with D possibly being TRBD1 (5 bases). The CDR3 consists of 14 residues. Germline CDR1 and CDR2: MGHRA and YSYEKL. Trimming took off 3 bases at V and 8 bases at J, with 16 bases between the two ends.